This TCR beta chain was retrieved from a study of cytomegalovirus exposure and HLA in healthy donors. On this clone: Its cognate antigen is unknown.

Sequenced by immunoSEQ multiplex PCR; TCRdb stores in-frame clones only, minus some. In the table there are roughly 150,000 clones, approximately 82% of which are singletons. Whole-study results and caveats: Most TCR sequences were rare, but some public TCRs occurred in many donors. Subsequent analysis revealed that first-cohort TCR clusters tended to co-occur in the roughly 120 validation repertoires. TCR beta chains numbering more than 150 were designated cytomegalovirus-associated. For cytomegalovirus status, the classifier reportedly gave diagnoses with high specificity and sensitivity.

CDR1 LGHNA and CDR2 YNFKEQ come from the germline V gene. The length of the CDR3 is 15 residues. The ends lost 0 bases at V and 5 bases at J; junction bases unmatched: 6. The source is a man aged 25-40 years in good health and CMV-seropositive. Sequencing was carried out using PBMCs. The chain uses TRBV4-2 and TRBJ1-1; 7 bases fit TRBD1. The CDR3 reads CASSQESQGVTEAFF. The CDR3 bases are TGTGCCAGCAGCCAAGAGAGTCAGGGGGTAACTGAAGCTTTCTTT.